The 26 T cell receptor beta chains in this list originate from one sample, sequenced in a study of T cells expressing NK-cell markers. After re-calling the 5' RACE reads, TCRdb lists one entry per CDR3 protein, DNA absent. The record lists about 260,000 distinct CDR3 sequences, of which the ten most abundant hold 3.5% to 5%. Sample: blood T cells: a sorted CD56 or NKG2C T cell subset, CD4+ or CD8+ T cells, or bulk PBMC T cells (not recorded which). These receptors all stem from a woman between 18 and 70 years old in good health.

The V and J genes are TRBV11-3 and TRBJ2-1. CDR3 size: 14 residues. Germline CDR1 is SGHNT and CDR2 is YENEEA. CDR3 region: CASSSQSSYNEQFF.

The chain employs TRBV4-3 and TRBJ1-3; TCRdb's assignment of TRBD1 cannot be checked, as there is no DNA. Per germline, CDR1 LGHNA and CDR2 YSLEER. The CDR3 sequence is 16 residues long. The CDR3 here is CASSPSPGQGGNTIYF.

V gene TRBV5-4 combines with J gene TRBJ2-2; the TCRdb call, TRBD1, lacks DNA for checking. Per the germline V gene, CDR1 is SGHNT and CDR2 is YYREEE (reference sequence). The CDR3 covers 14 residues. The CDR3 is CASSPTGYTGELFF.

The V call is TRBV20-1, the J call TRBJ2-3; TCRdb gives TRBD2 as the D gene, but with no DNA this cannot be confirmed. The CDR3 is 14 residues long. The germline CDR1 and CDR2 sequences are DFQATT and SNEGSKA (reference sequence). The CDR3 sequence: CSAGLAGSTDTQYF.

V and J are TRBV3-1 and TRBJ2-3. The CDR3 has 14 residues. Germline CDR1 LGHDT, CDR2 YNNKEL (reference sequence). Here the CDR3 reads CASSQERRTDTQYF.

This sequence joins TRBV6-5 and TRBJ2-7; TCRdb names TRBD2, which stays unverified in the absence of DNA. Germline assignment: CDR1 MNHEY and CDR2 SVGAGI. CDR3 length equals 13 residues. The CDR3 here is CASSYPASYEQYF.

The chain uses TRBV20-1 and TRBJ1-5; checking the TCRdb D call of TRBD1 is not possible without DNA. The CDR3 length is 16 residues. From germline, CDR1 is DFQATT and CDR2 SNEGSKA (reference sequence). The CDR3 region is CSARGDRGYSNQPQHF.

V gene TRBV28 combines with J gene TRBJ1-6; TCRdb names TRBD1, which stays unverified in the absence of DNA. CDR3 length: 16 amino acids. CDR1 and CDR2 (germline): MDHEN, SYDVKM. This CDR3 is CASSFRKTGGVVALHF. Combining the CDR3 with reference TRBV28 and TRBJ1-6 gives the whole variable domain DVKVTQSSRYLVKRTGEKVFLECVQDMDHENMFWYRQDPGLGLRLIYFSYDVKMKEKGDIPEGYSVSREKKERFSLILESASTNQTSMYLCASSFRKTGGVVALHFGNGTRLTVT.

The chain couples TRBV6-1 to TRBJ2-4; no DNA is available, so the TRBD1 call from TCRdb remains unchecked. CDR1 is MNHNS, CDR2 SASEGT, per germline. The length of the CDR3 is 15 residues. CDR3 sequence: CASSGTGSTKNIQYF.

The chain uses TRBV4-3 and TRBJ2-3. CDR3 length: 14 amino acids. CDR1 is LGHNA, CDR2 YSLEER, per germline. CDR3 sequence reads: CASSQEPVTDTQYF.

The chain has TRBV30 and TRBJ1-6; the TRBD1 assignment by TCRdb is unverifiable without DNA. The CDR3 is made up of 15 amino acids. Germline V gives CDR1 GTSNPN, CDR2 SVGIG (reference sequence). The CDR3: CAWGGRYLNNSPLHF.

The chain joins TRBV20-1 to TRBJ2-5; checking the TCRdb D call of TRBD2 is not possible without DNA. This CDR3 has 15 amino acids. Germline loops: CDR1 DFQATT, CDR2 SNEGSKA (reference sequence). CDR3 protein: CSASPGTSGSETQYF.

The J gene is TRBJ2-3, the V gene TRBV12-3 or TRBV12-4; TCRdb selects TRBD1, and the lack of DNA leaves this call unchecked. This CDR3 is built from 15 residues. CDR3 sequence: CASSRDRVSGDTQYF.

This chain connects TRBV11-2 to TRBJ2-1; absent DNA, TCRdb's TRBD2 call cannot be checked. Per germline, CDR1 SGHAT and CDR2 FQNNGV. CDR3 length equals 15 residues. The CDR3 is CASSALAGGINEQFF.

The CDR3 loop reads CASSQEQGVNTGELFF. J is TRBJ2-2 and V is TRBV14; TCRdb's D call of TRBD1 is untestable without DNA. The germline gives CDR1 SGHDN, CDR2 FVKESK. The CDR3 spans 16 residues.

This chain uses TRBV12-3 or TRBV12-4 with TRBJ2-5; TCRdb lists TRBD1, though no DNA is available to test this call. The CDR3 length is 14 residues. The CDR3 spells CASRTQGIPETQYF.

The V gene is TRBV20-1, the J gene TRBJ1-4; lacking DNA, the TRBD1 call made by TCRdb goes unchecked. CDR1 is DFQATT, CDR2 SNEGSKA, per germline (reference sequence). The CDR3 spans 13 residues. CDR3 sequence reads: CSARGQSEGKLFF.

V gene TRBV7-3 combines with J gene TRBJ2-1; TCRdb proposes TRBD1, but this gene call is untestable without DNA. Germline values: CDR1 SGHTA, CDR2 FQGTGA. CDR3 length: 16 amino acids. CDR3 amino acids: CASSINRRRSYNEQFF.

The genes are TRBV20-1 and TRBJ2-1; TCRdb's assignment of TRBD2 cannot be checked, as there is no DNA. Germline V gene lookup returns CDR1 DFQATT and CDR2 SNEGSKA (reference sequence). The CDR3 runs to 15 residues. This CDR3 is CSAGQGRVAGNEQFF.

The J gene is TRBJ1-5, the V gene TRBV4-1. CDR1 MGHRA and CDR2 YSYEKL come from the germline V gene. The CDR3 sequence is 16 residues long. The CDR3 here is CASSQESAASNQPQHF.

The rearrangement links TRBV4-3 to TRBJ2-6; TCRdb picks TRBD1, but there is no DNA to check that call. The CDR3 has 17 amino acids. The V gene's germline CDR1 is LGHNA and CDR2 YSLEER. CDR3 loop: CASSQDPGFSGANVLTF.

The chain joins TRBV5-1 to TRBJ2-5; no DNA is available, so the TRBD2 call from TCRdb remains unchecked. Germline V lookup: CDR1 SGHRS, CDR2 YFSETQ. The CDR3 spans 18 residues. The CDR3 loop is CASSLAGGGRVSQETQYF.

V usage is TRBV12-3 or TRBV12-4 and J usage is TRBJ2-1. The CDR3 consists of 12 residues. CDR3: CASSRSPNEQFF.

This chain links TRBV7-9 with TRBJ2-1; TCRdb lists TRBD1, though no DNA is available to test this call. CDR1 is SEHNR, CDR2 FQNEAQ, per germline (reference sequence). The CDR3 runs to 17 residues. The CDR3 sequence: CASSLRGMGRADNEQFF.

This sequence joins TRBV5-1 and TRBJ2-3; the TCRdb D gene call, TRBD2, has no DNA to confirm it. The CDR3 spans 18 residues. Per the germline V gene, CDR1 is SGHRS and CDR2 is YFSETQ. This CDR3 is CASSLDPPRGGSTDTQYF.

This chain uses TRBV6-6 with TRBJ2-3; TCRdb proposes TRBD2, but this gene call is untestable without DNA. This CDR3 has 11 residues. Germline V lookup: CDR1 MNHNY, CDR2 SVGAGI (reference sequence). The CDR3 is CASKAGDTQYF.